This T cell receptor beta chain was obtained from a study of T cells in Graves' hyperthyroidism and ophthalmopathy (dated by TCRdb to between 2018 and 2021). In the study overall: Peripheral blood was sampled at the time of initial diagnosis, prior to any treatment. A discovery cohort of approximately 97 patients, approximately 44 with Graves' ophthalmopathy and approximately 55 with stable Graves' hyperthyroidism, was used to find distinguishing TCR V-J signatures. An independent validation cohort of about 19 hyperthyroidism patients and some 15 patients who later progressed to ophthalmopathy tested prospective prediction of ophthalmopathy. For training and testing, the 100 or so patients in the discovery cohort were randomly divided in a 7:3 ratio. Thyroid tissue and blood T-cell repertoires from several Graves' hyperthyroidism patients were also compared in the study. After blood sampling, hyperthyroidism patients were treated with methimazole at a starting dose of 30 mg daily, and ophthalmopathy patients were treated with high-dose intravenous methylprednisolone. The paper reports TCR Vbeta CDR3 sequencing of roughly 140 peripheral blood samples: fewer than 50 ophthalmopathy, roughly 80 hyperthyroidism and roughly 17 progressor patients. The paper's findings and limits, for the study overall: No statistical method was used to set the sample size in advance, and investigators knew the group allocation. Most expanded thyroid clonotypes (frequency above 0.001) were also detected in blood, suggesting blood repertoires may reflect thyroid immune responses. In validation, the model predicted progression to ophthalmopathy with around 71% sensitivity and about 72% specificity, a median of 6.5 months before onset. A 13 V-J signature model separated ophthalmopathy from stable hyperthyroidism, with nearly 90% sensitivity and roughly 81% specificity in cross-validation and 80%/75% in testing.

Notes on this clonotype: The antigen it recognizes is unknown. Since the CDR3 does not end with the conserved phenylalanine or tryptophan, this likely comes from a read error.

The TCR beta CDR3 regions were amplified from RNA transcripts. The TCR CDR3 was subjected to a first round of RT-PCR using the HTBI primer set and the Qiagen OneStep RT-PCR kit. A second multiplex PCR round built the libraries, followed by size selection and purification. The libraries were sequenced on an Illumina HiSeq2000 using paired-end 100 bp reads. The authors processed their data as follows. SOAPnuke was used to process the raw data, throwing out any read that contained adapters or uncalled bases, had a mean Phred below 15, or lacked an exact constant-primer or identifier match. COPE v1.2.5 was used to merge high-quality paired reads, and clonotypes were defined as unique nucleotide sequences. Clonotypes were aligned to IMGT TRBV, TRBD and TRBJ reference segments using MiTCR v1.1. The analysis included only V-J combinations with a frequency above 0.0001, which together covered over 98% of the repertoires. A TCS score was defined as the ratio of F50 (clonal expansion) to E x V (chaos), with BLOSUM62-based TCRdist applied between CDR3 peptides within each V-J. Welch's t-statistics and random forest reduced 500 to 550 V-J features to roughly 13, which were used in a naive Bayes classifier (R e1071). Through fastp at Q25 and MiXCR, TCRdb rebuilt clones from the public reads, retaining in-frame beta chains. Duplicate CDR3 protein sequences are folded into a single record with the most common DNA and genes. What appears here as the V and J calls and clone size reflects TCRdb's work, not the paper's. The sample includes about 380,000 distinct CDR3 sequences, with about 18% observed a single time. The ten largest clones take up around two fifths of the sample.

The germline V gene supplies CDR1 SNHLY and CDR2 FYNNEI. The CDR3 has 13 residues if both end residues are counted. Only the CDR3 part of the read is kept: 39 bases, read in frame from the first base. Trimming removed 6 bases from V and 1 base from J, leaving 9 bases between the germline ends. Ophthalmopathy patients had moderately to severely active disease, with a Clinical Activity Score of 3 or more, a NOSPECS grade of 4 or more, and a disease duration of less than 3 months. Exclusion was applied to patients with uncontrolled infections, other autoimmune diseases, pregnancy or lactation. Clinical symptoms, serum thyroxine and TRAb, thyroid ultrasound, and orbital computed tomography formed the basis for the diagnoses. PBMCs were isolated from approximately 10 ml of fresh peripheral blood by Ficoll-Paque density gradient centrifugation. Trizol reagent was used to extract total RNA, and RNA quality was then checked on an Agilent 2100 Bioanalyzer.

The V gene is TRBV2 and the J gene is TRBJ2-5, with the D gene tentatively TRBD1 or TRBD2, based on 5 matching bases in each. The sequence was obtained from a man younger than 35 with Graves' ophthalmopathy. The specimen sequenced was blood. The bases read TGTGCCAGCAGAGGGACGGTCCAAGAGACCCAGTACTCC. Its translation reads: CASRGTVQETQYS.